One and the same sample provided the 24 T cell receptor beta chains below, sequenced in a study of cytomegalovirus exposure and HLA in healthy donors. The primer mix had 60 Vbeta and 13 Jbeta primers. Assay used: immunoSEQ multiplex PCR; TCRdb lists only in-frame clones, some missing. In the table there are approximately 91,000 clones, about 70% of which are singletons. The sequencing sample was made of PBMCs. These receptors were taken from a female donor in good health and CMV-seronegative.

This clone was observed a few times. The rearrangement joins TRBV6-1 to TRBJ2-3, with a weak D call TRBD2 (6 bases). This CDR3 spans 16 amino acids. Germline-derived CDR1 and CDR2 are MNHNS and SASEGT. V shed 0 bases and J shed 1 base, with 11 bases lying between them. The CDR3 DNA follows: TGTGCCAGCAGTGAAGCGGGGGGTTCGGGCACAGATACGCAGTATTTT. Amino acids: CASSEAGGSGTDTQYF.

This clone was found once. The rearrangement joins TRBV7-9 to TRBJ1-6; D remains unclear. Between the trimmed V and J ends, which lost 5 bases and 13 bases, there was a span of 15 bases. The CDR3 has 13 residues. Germline CDR1 SEHNR, CDR2 FQNEAQ (reference sequence). This CDR3 is CASSVDGEAPLHF. The DNA for the CDR3 is TGTGCCAGCAGCGTGGACGGGGAAGCGCCCCTCCACTTT.

The chain couples TRBV6-6 to TRBJ1-1, with D hard to call. CDR1 and CDR2 (germline): MNHNY, SVGAGI (reference sequence). V dropped 6 bases and J dropped 0 bases, with 11 bases sitting between them. This CDR3 comprises 14 residues. The CDR3 nucleotides are TGTGCCAGCAGCCCTAATCCCATGAACACTGAAGCTTTCTTT. As protein: CASSPNPMNTEAFF.

There are a few counts of this clone. The V gene is TRBV11-2, the J gene TRBJ1-1; possible D gene TRBD1, 6 bases. Trimming stripped 1 base from V and 1 base from J, with 10 bases between. The CDR3 is 15 amino acids. CDR1 and CDR2 from the germline V gene are SGHAT and FQNNGV. Written as DNA, the CDR3 is TGTGCCAGCAGCTTAGCCCAGGGGCCGAACACTGAAGCTTTCTTT. Encoded protein: CASSLAQGPNTEAFF.

The V call is TRBV2, the J call TRBJ2-1, with 8 bases that match TRBD2. The CDR3 spans 16 residues. Losses at the gene ends were 3 bases for V and 7 bases for J; bases not matched to a gene: 11. The germline V gene encodes CDR1 SNHLY and CDR2 FYNNEI. Here the CDR3 DNA reads TGTGCCAGCAGTGATGGCGGGAGGCGTCGGGGGAATGAGCAGTTCTTC. Protein product: CASSDGGRRRGNEQFF.

J is TRBJ2-1 and V is TRBV19; the D is unclear. The CDR3 has 12 amino acids. The V and J ends lost 6 bases and 10 bases respectively, with 13 bases between them. From germline, CDR1 is LNHDA and CDR2 SQIVND (reference sequence). The CDR3 sequence: CASRNILREQFF. The CDR3 DNA reads TGTGCCAGTAGAAACATTTTGCGGGAGCAGTTCTTC.

This clone was seen a few times. J is TRBJ2-1 and V is TRBV27, with 15 bases matching TRBD2. Germline V gene sequence: CDR1 MNHEY, CDR2 SMNVEV (reference sequence). CDR3 size: 16 residues. J was trimmed by 7 bases and V by 8 bases; bases with no gene match: 9. The CDR3 spells CASGVLGLAGGNEQFF. CDR3 nucleotide sequence: TGTGCCAGCGGCGTCCTGGGACTAGCGGGGGGAAATGAGCAGTTCTTC.

Points on this clone: The sample has other DNA sequences that encode this CDR3 too. The chain is built from TRBV5-1 and TRBJ2-3; 10 bases map to TRBD2. The germline gives CDR1 SGHRS, CDR2 YFSETQ. CDR3 length: 14 residues. Trimming removed 4 bases from V and 3 bases from J; junction bases left unmatched: 2. The CDR3 coding sequence is TGCGCCAGCAGCCTGGGACTAGCGACAGATACGCAGTATTTT. Its protein is CASSLGLATDTQYF.

This clone appeared a few times. The chain recombines TRBV7-8 with TRBJ2-7; 9 bases agree with TRBD2. CDR1 SGHVS and CDR2 FQNEAQ come from the germline V gene. The V gene end was trimmed by 5 bases and the J gene end by 9 bases; junction bases not matched to a gene: 14. There are 15 residues in the CDR3. This CDR3 is CASSPSGATYEPQYF. In DNA, the CDR3 is TGTGCCAGCAGCCCTAGCGGGGCCACCTACGAGCCGCAGTACTTC.

The chain recombines TRBV9 with TRBJ2-7, with 7 bases that match TRBD1. V was pared by 3 bases and J by 5 bases, with 5 bases of the junction left unmatched. This CDR3 region has 13 residues. Germline assignment: CDR1 SGDLS and CDR2 YYNGEE. The DNA for the CDR3 is TGTGCCAGCAGCGGTAACAGGGGCGACGAGCAGTACTTC. This translates into CASSGNRGDEQYF.

This clone occurred a few times. The chain links TRBV27 to TRBJ1-1; 10 bases are a match to TRBD1. The V gene's germline CDR1 is MNHEY and CDR2 SMNVEV (reference sequence). The CDR3 runs to 20 residues. The J segment lost 4 bases and the V segment lost 3 bases, leaving 20 bases of the junction unmatched. As DNA, the CDR3 is TGTGCCAGCAGTTTGTTACTCTCCGGGACAGGGGTTCATGGGGGCACTGAAGCTTTCTTT. Residues: CASSLLLSGTGVHGGTEAFF.

This chain joins TRBV5-4 and TRBJ2-1; 12 nucleotides align to TRBD2. Germline V CDR1 and CDR2: SGHNT, YYREEE (reference sequence). CDR3 length equals 13 residues. Trimming removed 7 bases from V and 10 bases from J; junction bases left unmatched: 6. The CDR3 protein is CASGDLAGGEQFF. In DNA form, the CDR3 reads TGTGCCAGCGGGGATCTAGCGGGAGGGGAGCAGTTCTTC.

The CDR3 sequence is CASRTGGGGYTF. The CDR3 bases are TGTGCCAGCAGGACAGGGGGAGGTGGCTACACCTTC. The chain couples TRBV2 to TRBJ1-2, with 9 bases fitting TRBD1. Germline values: CDR1 SNHLY, CDR2 FYNNEI. After removal of 6 bases from V and 7 bases from J, the junction contained 3 bases not matched to a gene. The CDR3 has 12 residues.

The sample holds one count of this clone. The chain employs TRBV10-3 and TRBJ1-2, with 10 bases lining up with TRBD1. The CDR3 consists of 11 residues. V lost 8 bases and J lost 6; bases outside the gene matches: 0. Germline-derived CDR1 and CDR2 are ENHRY and SYGVKD. CDR3 bases: TGTGCCATCGGGACAGGGGATGGCTACACCTTC. Protein: CAIGTGDGYTF.

In this sample, this clone turned up once. The chain uses TRBV6-1 and TRBJ2-7; 10 bases agree with TRBD2. The germline V gene has CDR1 MNHNS and CDR2 SASEGT. With 0 bases clipped from V and 6 bases from J, the junction kept 14 bases outside the gene matches. This CDR3 has 18 amino acids. The CDR3 spells CASSEAPPLASGSGEQYF. The CDR3 nucleotides read TGTGCCAGCAGTGAAGCCCCGCCGTTAGCTAGCGGGAGTGGCGAGCAGTACTTC.

The gene calls are TRBV6-1 and TRBJ1-5, with D perhaps matching TRBD1 (5 bases). With 4 bases removed from V and 6 bases from J, the gap between germline ends came to 16 bases. Germline V gene data show CDR1 as MNHNS and CDR2 as SASEGT. CDR3 size: 15 residues. This chain's CDR3 is CASSVGQGIVQPQHF. Here the CDR3 DNA reads TGTGCCAGCAGTGTAGGTCAGGGTATAGTTCAGCCCCAGCATTTT.

This chain joins TRBV11-3 and TRBJ2-3; 10 nucleotides match TRBD1. The junction had 8 bases not matched to a gene; V was cut back by 5 bases and J by 6 bases. The CDR3 contains 15 residues. CDR1 is SGHNT and CDR2 is YENEEA in the germline V gene. This CDR3 is CASSPGTGDADTQYF. For the CDR3, the DNA is TGTGCCAGCAGCCCCGGGACAGGGGACGCCGATACGCAGTATTTT.

The CDR3 sequence: CASTPDRFTYEQYF. As DNA, the CDR3 is TGTGCCAGCACCCCGGACAGATTCACCTACGAGCAGTACTTC. This chain uses TRBV28 with TRBJ2-7; TRBD1 might be the D (6 bases). V gave up 7 bases and J gave up 2 bases, with 15 bases separating them. There are 14 residues in the CDR3. Per the germline V gene, CDR1 is MDHEN and CDR2 is SYDVKM.

The chain recombines TRBV6-1 with TRBJ2-6, with D possibly TRBD1 on 6 matching bases. V dropped 4 bases and J dropped 0 bases, with 13 bases sitting between them. The CDR3 extends over 17 amino acids. Germline values: CDR1 MNHNS, CDR2 SASEGT. The DNA of the CDR3 is TGTGCCAGCAGTGCGCCGGACAGATTCTCTGGGGCCAACGTCCTGACTTTC. Amino acid sequence: CASSAPDRFSGANVLTF.

The genes are TRBV12-2 and TRBJ2-3; the table assigns TRBD2, which was not confirmed against the DNA. TRBV12-2 is a pseudogene. CDR3 size: 14 residues. The CDR3 reads CASRFLAVTDTQYF. The DNA of the CDR3 is TGTGCAAGTCGCTTCCTAGCGGTCACAGATACGCAGTATTTT.

This clone turned up a few times. CDR3 loop: CAWSRDTIYEQYF. The CDR3 region has the DNA TGTGCCTGGAGCCGTGACACGATCTACGAGCAGTACTTC. This chain uses TRBV30 with TRBJ2-7; D unclear. CDR1 is GTSNPN and CDR2 is SVGIG in the germline V gene (reference sequence). V was shortened by 3 bases and J by 3 bases, with 12 bases between the two germline ends. CDR3 length: 13 residues.

The chain links TRBV29-1 to TRBJ1-1; a possible D gene is TRBD1 (6 bases). CDR1 is SQVTM, CDR2 ANQGSEA, per germline. The CDR3 extends over 13 amino acids. V lost 6 bases and J lost 1, with 12 bases in between. The CDR3 DNA sequence: TGCAGCGTGAACCGGGACACGAACACTGAAGCTTTCTTT. This encodes CSVNRDTNTEAFF.

V gene TRBV6-5 combines with J gene TRBJ1-1; 9 nucleotides match TRBD1. Germline trimming cut 6 bases from V and 7 bases from J; bases unmatched to any gene: 3. The CDR3 is 12 amino acids. Germline V lookup: CDR1 MNHEY, CDR2 SVGAGI. CDR3 sequence: CASRRQGDEAFF. The CDR3, as DNA: TGTGCCAGCAGGAGACAGGGGGATGAAGCTTTCTTT.

The rearrangement joins TRBV6-1 to TRBJ1-4; TRBD1 might be the D (6 bases). CDR1 MNHNS and CDR2 SASEGT come from the germline V gene. This CDR3 comprises 13 residues. Deletions cut 5 bases from V and 4 bases from J, with 8 bases between. This CDR3 reads CASSRQVNEKLFF. CDR3 in DNA: TGTGCCAGCAGTAGACAGGTTAATGAAAAACTGTTTTTT.